This T cell receptor (beta chain) is drawn from a study of cytomegalovirus exposure and HLA in healthy donors. The PCR made use of 60 Vbeta and 13 Jbeta primers. The assay was immunoSEQ multiplex PCR, and TCRdb's table has in-frame clones only and misses some. The table includes some 100,000 clones, just under 70% detected once. The specimen sequenced was PBMCs. The TCR comes from an older woman in good health and CMV-seropositive.

The CDR3 bases are TGTGCCAGCAGTGATGGGACAGGGTGGACCGGTGAGCAGTTCTTC. Protein product: CASSDGTGWTGEQFF. The rearrangement joins TRBV6-1 to TRBJ2-1; 9 nucleotides align to TRBD1. The CDR3 sequence is 15 residues long. V shed 3 bases and J 9 bases; nucleotides not matched to a gene: 9. CDR1 is MNHNS and CDR2 is SASEGT in the germline V gene.